Sequencing of this T cell receptor beta chain was carried out in a study of cytomegalovirus exposure and HLA in healthy donors. The germline V gene encodes CDR1 GTSNPN and CDR2 SVGIG (reference sequence). The length of the CDR3 is 14 residues. The V end lost 7 bases, the J end lost 4 bases, and 17 bases lay between the germline ends. The PCR used 60 Vbeta and 13 Jbeta primers. Sequencing was performed with immunoSEQ multiplex PCR; in TCRdb, only in-frame clones are kept and a portion is missing. The table lists 200,000 to 250,000 clones, 79% of them singletons. The sequenced sample consisted of PBMCs. This chain links TRBV30 with TRBJ2-4, with a possible D match to TRBD2 (5 bases). This sequence originates from a man aged 50 to 59 in good health and CMV-seronegative. DNA of the CDR3: TGTGCCTTTAAGGACTTAACCAAAAAAAACATTCAGTACTTC. Translation gives CAFKDLTKKNIQYF.